The following is a T cell receptor beta chain sequence with its context. Its antigen is still unknown. TCRdb's table, derived via immunoSEQ multiplex PCR, lists solely in-frame clones and lacks some. Of roughly 700,000 clones detected, approximately 74% appear once; the ten largest clones hold 1.5% to 2%. The CDR3 has 13 amino acids. Germline V gene lookup returns CDR1 MDHEN and CDR2 SYDVKM. V was trimmed by 10 bases and J by 7 bases, leaving 18 bases between them. The sample belongs to a study of shared clonotypes between healthy human individuals. The study's findings and limits: Clonotypes shared by all four sorted-subset donors had higher generation probabilities than non-shared clonotypes. A handful of donors had approximately 4.6% of their naive CD4 clonotypes in common.

Every donor was a Caucasian adult from Nashville, Tennessee. The specimen was memory CD4+ T cells sorted from blood. The subset is: CD45RA-negative fraction. This chain uses TRBV28 with TRBJ2-3; maybe TRBD2 (6 bases). The TCR originated in a woman in her 30s in good health. The CDR3 DNA reads TGTGCCACCGCGGGGCAGTTAAGGAATACGCAGTATTTT. Translated, it gives CATAGQLRNTQYF.